A selection of T cell receptor beta chains follows, all from one sample in a study of T-cell reconstitution after alpha-beta-depleted transplantation in children. TCRdb fed the PCR reads into MiXCR, producing one record per CDR3 protein. Among around 700,000 distinct CDR3 sequences, around 13% were seen once, and the ten largest hold 0.75% to 0.85%. The input for sequencing was PBMCs, taken before TCRalphabeta/CD19-depleted stem cell transplant. Every receptor here comes from a girl aged 2-10 years with congenital amegakaryocytic thrombocytopenia, due to receive a stem cell transplant. Both conserved end residues are part of each CDR3. Fields, in order: D gene, J gene, V gene, clone size, CDR3 DNA, CDR3 protein. The D gene is left open where the match is weak. Clone size is shown for a subset of rows, as once, few, many or a class of expanded clone.

D gene: .; J gene: TRBJ2-7; V gene: TRBV5-1; clone size: .; CDR3 DNA: TGCGCCAGCAGCTTGGTGGCAGGGGAAGTCCACGAGCAGTACTTC; CDR3 protein: CASSLVAGEVHEQYF
D gene: TRBD2; J gene: TRBJ2-7; V gene: TRBV28; clone size: few; CDR3 DNA: TGTGCCAGCAGTTGGGCGGGACTACCATCCTCCTACGAGCAGTACTTC; CDR3 protein: CASSWAGLPSSYEQYF
D gene: .; J gene: TRBJ1-2; V gene: TRBV25-1; clone size: many; CDR3 DNA: TGTGCCAGCAGTCACTATGGCTACACCTTC; CDR3 protein: CASSHYGYTF
D gene: TRBD1; J gene: TRBJ2-7; V gene: TRBV18; clone size: .; CDR3 DNA: TGTGCCAGCTCAGGACAGGATTCCTACGAGCAGTACTTC; CDR3 protein: CASSGQDSYEQYF
D gene: .; J gene: TRBJ2-7; V gene: TRBV18; clone size: .; CDR3 DNA: TGTGCCAGCTCACCCTCTCGGGGCCGGACCTACGAGCAGTACTTC; CDR3 protein: CASSPSRGRTYEQYF
D gene: .; J gene: TRBJ2-2; V gene: TRBV4-1; clone size: many; CDR3 DNA: TGCGCCAGCAGCCAAGTGGGGCGCCGAGGTCCCGGGGAGCTGTTTTTT; CDR3 protein: CASSQVGRRGPGELFF
D gene: TRBD1; J gene: TRBJ2-7; V gene: TRBV10-3; clone size: few; CDR3 DNA: TGTGCCATCAGTGAGTCAGGGGGCGGGCAGTACTTC; CDR3 protein: CAISESGGGQYF
D gene: .; J gene: TRBJ2-5; V gene: TRBV7-8; clone size: few; CDR3 DNA: TGTGCCAGCAGCGCTACTTGGGACAAGGGTTCCTTC; CDR3 protein: CASSATWDKGSF
D gene: .; J gene: TRBJ2-1; V gene: TRBV7-6; clone size: few; CDR3 DNA: TGTGCCAGCAGCTTAGGCTGGGAAACGGGAAATGAGCAGTTCTTC; CDR3 protein: CASSLGWETGNEQFF
D gene: .; J gene: TRBJ2-5; V gene: TRBV20-1; clone size: many; CDR3 DNA: TGCAGTGCGAGAGGAGCCTGGGGGACCCAGTACTTC; CDR3 protein: CSARGAWGTQYF